A selection of T cell receptor beta chains follows, all from one sample in a study of control samples from healthy donors and cancer patients. Measured with immunoSEQ multiplex PCR; TCRdb has only the in-frame clones, and not every one. There are under 110,000 clones in the sample; around 89% occur only once, and about 8% lies in the top ten. The specimen was blood. These receptors came from a man aged 25-45 years in good health. The CDR3 runs from the conserved cysteine through the conserved F or W. A D gene is named only where the DNA matches it firmly. A row's size may be missing; if present it is once, few, many or a size class.

>.|TRBD2|17|TRBV4-1|TRBJ2-5
CASSLRTSGRAGETQYF
TGCGCCAGCAGCCTCCGGACTAGCGGGAGGGCCGGGGAGACCCAGTACTTC
>once|.|15|TRBV19|TRBJ2-5
CASSTGSTGGETQYF
TGTGCCAGTAGCACAGGGTCCACGGGTGGAGAGACCCAGTACTTC
>.|.|14|TRBV6-2/TRBV6-3|TRBJ2-7
CASSYVGSSYEQYF
TGTGCCAGCAGTTACGTCGGGTCCTCCTACGAGCAGTACTTC
>.|.|16|TRBV5-4|TRBJ1-1
CASSLFRGRNYTEAFF
TGTGCCAGCAGCTTGTTTAGGGGTCGCAATTACACTGAAGCTTTCTTT
>.|.|16|TRBV4-1|TRBJ2-1
CASSQDSRLVYNEQFF
TGCGCCAGCAGCCAAGATTCTCGCCTAGTTTACAATGAGCAGTTCTTC
>.|.|13|TRBV6-5|TRBJ1-3
CASSYGRGRDIYF
TGTGCCAGCAGTTACGGGAGGGGAAGGGACATATATTTT
>.|.|15|TRBV6-1|TRBJ1-6
CASSEGGFYNSPLHF
TGTGCCAGCAGTGAAGGGGGTTTCTATAATTCACCCCTCCACTTT
>.|.|11|TRBV11-3|TRBJ2-7
CASSSGYEQYF
TGTGCCAGCAGCTCCGGATACGAGCAGTACTTC
>.|.|12|TRBV27|TRBJ2-3
CASSTRWDTQYF
TGTGCCAGCAGTACCCGGTGGGATACGCAGTATTTT
>.|.|13|TRBV5-1|TRBJ1-1
CASSLVGGPEAFF
TGCGCCAGCAGCTTAGTGGGAGGCCCTGAAGCTTTCTTT
>.|.|14|TRBV2|TRBJ2-2
CASRGGNLAGELFF
TGTGCCAGCAGGGGCGGGAACCTGGCCGGGGAGCTGTTTTTT
>.|TRBD2|17|TRBV7-8|TRBJ2-2
CASRDRTSGRDTGELFF
TGTGCCAGCAGGGATCGGACTAGCGGGAGAGACACCGGGGAGCTGTTTTTT
>.|.|13|TRBV12-3/TRBV12-4|TRBJ1-2
CASSLTGSYGYTF
TGTGCCAGCAGCCTTACAGGAAGCTATGGCTACACCTTC
>.|.|13|TRBV2|TRBJ2-3
CAIGSSYTDTQYF
TGTGCCATTGGGTCTTCCTACACAGATACGCAGTATTTT
>.|.|16|TRBV2|TRBJ2-5
CASGSAGNPGGETQYF
TGTGCCAGCGGCTCGGCGGGGAACCCTGGGGGAGAGACCCAGTACTTC
>.|.|13|TRBV7-9|TRBJ1-5
CASSLSGSQPQHF
TGTGCCAGCAGCTTATCGGGGAGTCAGCCCCAGCATTTT
>.|.|18|TRBV2|TRBJ1-3
CASSEEGLGARSGNTIYF
TGTGCCAGCAGTGAAGAGGGGCTGGGGGCGCGTTCTGGAAACACCATATATTTT
>once|.|15|TRBV27|TRBJ2-1
CASSLALVTYNEQFF
TGTGCCAGCAGTTTAGCCCTGGTTACCTACAATGAGCAGTTCTTC
>.|.|11|TRBV3-1/TRBV3-2|TRBJ1-2
CASSQSFGYTF
TGTGCCAGCAGCCAAAGTTTTGGCTACACCTTC
>.|.|14|TRBV15|TRBJ1-1
CATSRVPGTLRAFF
TGTGCCACCAGCAGAGTTCCGGGCACCTTGAGAGCTTTCTTT
>.|.|12|TRBV6-5|TRBJ1-1
CASGDRHTEAFF
TGTGCCAGCGGGGACCGTCACACTGAAGCTTTCTTT
>.|.|15|TRBV5-8|TRBJ1-5
CASSLRGYSNQPQHF
TGTGCCAGCAGCTTAAGGGGTTATAGCAATCAGCCCCAGCATTTT
>.|TRBD2|18|TRBV19|TRBJ2-3
CASSMWGLAGGNTDTQYF
TGTGCCAGTAGTATGTGGGGCCTAGCGGGGGGGAACACAGATACGCAGTATTTT
>once|.|14|TRBV30|TRBJ2-3
CAWSGGFSTDTQYF
TGTGCCTGGAGTGGGGGGTTTAGCACAGATACGCAGTATTTT
>.|TRBD2|16|TRBV6-2/TRBV6-3|TRBJ2-3
CASSFGLAGLKEPQYF
TGTGCCAGCAGTTTCGGGTTAGCGGGGCTTAAAGAACCGCAGTATTTT
>.|.|11|TRBV2|TRBJ2-1
CASSAPARQFF
TGTGCCAGCAGTGCACCGGCTAGGCAGTTCTTC